This T cell receptor beta chain is drawn from a study of T cell responses to AZD1222 COVID-19 vaccine. With regard to this clone: Antigen unknown.

V lost 6 bases and J 0 bases, leaving 21 bases between the germline ends. The CDR3 covers 18 residues. Germline V gene data show CDR1 as KGHSH and CDR2 as LQKENI. Findings and limits, study-wide: With dominance at 160-218 and 743-854, vaccine-associated CD4 TCRs spanned spike.

Sequencing used immunoSEQ multiplex PCR; TCRdb keeps in-frame clones, though not all of them. This sample yields 150,000 to 190,000 clones, of which about 90% are seen a single time; approximately 9% belongs to the top ten. Pooled together were second doses at about 4 or about 12 weeks. Sequencing used peripheral blood, obtained 28 days after the second AZD1222 dose. The TCR originated in an adult who received the AZD1222 COVID-19 vaccine. The gene calls are TRBV18 and TRBJ1-3; D is undetermined. As DNA, the CDR3 is TGTGCCAGCTCGCGGGCCTCCATTGACGGAACCTCTGGAAACACCATATATTTT. It is translated as CASSRASIDGTSGNTIYF.